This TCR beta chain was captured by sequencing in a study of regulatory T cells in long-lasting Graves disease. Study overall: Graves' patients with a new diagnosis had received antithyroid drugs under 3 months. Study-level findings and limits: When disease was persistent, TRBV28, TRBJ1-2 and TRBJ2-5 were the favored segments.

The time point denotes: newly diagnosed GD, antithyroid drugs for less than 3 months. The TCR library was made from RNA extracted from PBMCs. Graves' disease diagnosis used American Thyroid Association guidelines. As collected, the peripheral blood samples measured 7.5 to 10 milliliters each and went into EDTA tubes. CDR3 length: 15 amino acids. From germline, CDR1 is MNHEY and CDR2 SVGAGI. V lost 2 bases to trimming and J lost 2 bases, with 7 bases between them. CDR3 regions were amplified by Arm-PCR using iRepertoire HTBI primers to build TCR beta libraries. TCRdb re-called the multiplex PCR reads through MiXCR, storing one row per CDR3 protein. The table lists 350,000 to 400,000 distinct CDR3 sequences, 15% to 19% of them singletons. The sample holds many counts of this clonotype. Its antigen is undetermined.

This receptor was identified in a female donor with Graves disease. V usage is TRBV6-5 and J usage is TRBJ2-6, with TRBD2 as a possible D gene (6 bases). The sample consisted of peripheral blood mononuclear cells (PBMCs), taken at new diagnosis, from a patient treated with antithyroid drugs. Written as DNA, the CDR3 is TGTGCCAGCAGTTACAGGGAGGCTGGGGCCAACGTCCTGACTTTC. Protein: CASSYREAGANVLTF.